This T cell receptor beta chain was identified in a study of regulatory dendritic cells for organ transplantation. The CDR3 sequence is 15 residues long. Germline lookup yields CDR1 LGHNA and CDR2 YSLEER. Trimming pared 1 base from V and 7 bases from J, leaving 16 bases between. Libraries were prepared by immunoSEQ multiplex PCR; TCRdb keeps only in-frame clonotypes and omits some of them. The sample has about 12,000 clones, roughly 86% seen once. Sorted T cells were CFSE-labeled and cultured 5 days with allogeneic regulatory or mature dendritic cells at 1:10. Worth noting for this clone: The antigen is not known.

The rearrangement uses TRBV4-3 and TRBJ1-1; TRBD1 might be the D (5 bases). The receptor comes from a human donor in good health. Sequencing input: naive CD8+ T cells from blood cultured with dendritic cells. Indicated subset: CD45RA+ naive T cells. The CDR3 is CASSQVMREGNEAFF. The CDR3 DNA reads TGCGCCAGCAGCCAAGTAATGAGGGAGGGGAATGAAGCTTTCTTT.